One sample yielded the 32 T cell receptor beta chains listed below, sequenced in a study of response to subunit inactivated influenza vaccine. TCRdb fed the RT-PCR reads into MiXCR, producing one record per CDR3 protein. The table includes fewer than 600,000 distinct CDR3 sequences, about 7.2% detected once. The sequencing here drew on PBMCs from blood, taken around 25 months after vaccination. The origin of the receptors is a man in his fifties or sixties who received an inactivated influenza vaccine.

This clonotype turned up a few times. The chain uses TRBV20-1 and TRBJ2-3; no clear D gene. The V gene's germline CDR1 is DFQATT and CDR2 SNEGSKA (reference sequence). This CDR3 has 12 amino acids. V lost 6 bases, J lost 0 bases, and 7 bases lay in between. The CDR3 loop is CSALHSTDTQYF. The CDR3 DNA reads TGCAGTGCCCTCCACAGCACAGATACGCAGTATTTT.

The V call is TRBV29-1, the J call TRBJ2-3, with 8 positions matching TRBD1. The CDR3 covers 17 residues. V shed 6 bases and J 4 bases; nucleotides not matched to a gene: 18. CDR1 and CDR2 (germline): SQVTM, ANQGSEA. The CDR3 reads CSVDNRSGTGRPDTQYF. The CDR3 DNA reads TGCAGCGTAGATAACCGATCCGGGACAGGACGGCCAGATACGCAGTATTTT.

The V gene is TRBV9, the J gene TRBJ1-1; D remains ambiguous. CDR3 size: 12 residues. The germline gives CDR1 SGDLS, CDR2 YYNGEE. Trimming removed 7 bases from V and 3 bases from J, with 10 bases in between. The CDR3 DNA is TGTGCCAGCGGCGGAGTGTACACTGAAGCTTTCTTT. It encodes CASGGVYTEAFF.

In the case of this clonotype: One base away lies a much larger clone, so this may be a sequencing read error. V is TRBV12-3 or TRBV12-4 and J is TRBJ2-5; D gene ambiguous. The CDR3 length is 13 residues. DNA for the CDR3: TGTGCCAGCGGTCAGGTTCACCAAGAGGCCCAGTACTTC. This encodes CASGQVHQEAQYF.

This clonotype occurred a few times. The chain joins TRBV7-2 to TRBJ2-5; possible D gene TRBD1, 5 bases. The CDR3 totals 13 residues. V lost 6 bases, J lost 4 bases, and 12 bases lay in between. Germline CDR1 is SGHTA and CDR2 is FQGNSA. CDR3 loop: CASSSRTGETQYF. Written as DNA, the CDR3 is TGTGCCAGCAGTTCGAGAACAGGAGAGACCCAGTACTTC.

Of note for this clonotype: Since no conserved phenylalanine or tryptophan closes the CDR3, a read error is the likely cause. The V gene is TRBV2, the J gene TRBJ2-3; 10 nucleotides align to TRBD2. Germline trimming cut 7 bases from V and 0 bases from J; bases unmatched to any gene: 10. Germline-derived CDR1 and CDR2 are SNHLY and FYNNEI. CDR3 length: 17 amino acids. This CDR3 is CASTPPSGGGSTDTQYS. The CDR3 nucleotides read TGTGCCAGCACCCCTCCCAGCGGGGGGGGTAGCACAGATACGCAGTATTCT.

In its sample, this clonotype was seen many times. The chain couples TRBV9 to TRBJ2-2; tentatively, D is TRBD1 (5 bases). The CDR3 is made up of 16 amino acids. Trimming pared 0 bases from V and 4 bases from J, leaving 13 bases between. In germline, CDR1 is SGDLS, CDR2 YYNGEE. The CDR3 protein is CASSVATRVGTGELFF. CDR3 bases: TGTGCCAGCAGCGTAGCTACCAGGGTCGGCACCGGGGAGCTGTTTTTT.

This clonotype was seen ten or more times. The CDR3 loop is CSALTSGGYTDTQYF. DNA for the CDR3: TGCAGTGCTTTAACCTCAGGGGGATACACAGATACGCAGTATTTT. The chain has TRBV20-1 and TRBJ2-3, with 7 positions matching TRBD1. In germline, CDR1 is DFQATT, CDR2 SNEGSKA (reference sequence). CDR3 length equals 15 residues. V gave up 5 bases and J gave up 2 bases; unmatched junction bases: 10.

The rearrangement uses TRBV12-3 or TRBV12-4 and TRBJ2-3; TRBD2 aligns across 10 bases. V lost 7 bases and J lost 2; bases outside the gene matches: 12. The CDR3 is 17 amino acids. The CDR3 sequence is CASTQGTSATITDTQYF. The CDR3 coding sequence is TGTGCCAGCACCCAAGGGACTAGCGCTACCATCACAGATACGCAGTATTTT.

This clonotype was counted at least ten times. This chain uses TRBV20-1 with TRBJ1-3, with D possibly TRBD1 on 5 matching bases. The germline V and J ends were trimmed by 4 bases and 2 bases, with 24 bases remaining between them. The CDR3 totals 18 residues. Germline V gene lookup returns CDR1 DFQATT and CDR2 SNEGSKA (reference sequence). CDR3 protein: CSATKGAGLPTAGNTIYF. CDR3 DNA sequence: TGCAGTGCTACCAAAGGAGCGGGACTTCCAACTGCTGGAAACACCATATATTTT.

The table lists this clonotype with a few counts. The CDR3 spells CASSPMLRQGRDEKLFF. CDR3 in DNA: TGTGCCAGCAGCCCAATGTTACGACAGGGACGGGACGAAAAACTGTTTTTT. This chain joins TRBV5-5 and TRBJ1-4; 7 positions agree with TRBD1. The germline gives CDR1 SGHKS, CDR2 YYEKEE (reference sequence). This CDR3 has 17 amino acids. After removal of 4 bases from V and 8 bases from J, the junction contained 17 bases not matched to a gene.

At least ten counts were recorded for this clonotype. This chain connects TRBV9 to TRBJ2-1; D possibly uses TRBD1 or TRBD2 (5 bases each). V lost 3 bases, J lost 2 bases, and 12 bases lay in between. The CDR3 length is 15 residues. Germline V gives CDR1 SGDLS, CDR2 YYNGEE. The DNA of the CDR3 is TGTGCCAGCAGCGAGTTGGGGACCCCCTACAATGAGCAGTTCTTC. Translated: CASSELGTPYNEQFF.

The chain recombines TRBV5-1 with TRBJ2-7; 7 bases agree with TRBD1. Germline values: CDR1 SGHRS, CDR2 YFSETQ. This CDR3 is 14 amino acids long. The J segment lost 1 base and the V segment lost 3 bases, leaving 4 bases of the junction unmatched. The DNA of the CDR3 is TGCGCCAGCAGCTGGACAGGTGTTTCCTACGAGCAGTACTTC. It encodes CASSWTGVSYEQYF.

This clonotype has just a few counts. This chain links TRBV11-2 with TRBJ2-7; 8 nucleotides align to TRBD2. This CDR3 comprises 13 residues. CDR1 SGHAT and CDR2 FQNNGV come from the germline V gene. J lost 5 bases, V lost 5 bases, and 5 bases had no gene match. In nucleotides, the CDR3 is TGTGCCAGCAGCCAGCGGGAGTTCCACGAGCAGTACTTC. Its protein product is CASSQREFHEQYF.

A few counts support this clonotype. The chain links TRBV29-1 to TRBJ2-7; 7 bases are a match to TRBD2. The length of the CDR3 is 15 residues. CDR1 and CDR2 (germline): SQVTM, ANQGSEA. V dropped 6 bases and J dropped 3; count of bases not matched to a gene: 14. The CDR3, as DNA: TGCAGCGTGAAAAATAGCGGGCGGGGGTACTACGAGCAGTACTTC. Protein sequence: CSVKNSGRGYYEQYF.

This clonotype has only a few counts. The gene calls are TRBV5-1 and TRBJ1-6; D might be TRBD1 (5 bases). Looked up from germline, CDR1 is SGHRS and CDR2 is YFSETQ. The V end lost 4 bases, the J end lost 8 bases, and 10 bases lay between the germline ends. The CDR3 length is 13 residues. The CDR3 bases are TGCGCCAGCAGCCCGACAGTTGATTCACCCCTCCACTTT. This codes for CASSPTVDSPLHF.

This clonotype occurred many times. The rearrangement links TRBV3-1 to TRBJ2-1; D uncertain. Germline V gene sequence: CDR1 LGHDT, CDR2 YNNKEL (reference sequence). Trimming shortened V by 1 base and J by 8 bases, and 6 bases separated the two germline ends. The CDR3 consists of 12 residues. The CDR3 reads CASSQVSYEQFF. CDR3 DNA: TGTGCCAGCAGCCAAGTATCGTATGAGCAGTTCTTC.

This clonotype was counted a few times. This chain uses TRBV20-1 with TRBJ2-7; D not certain. The length of the CDR3 is 15 residues. Germline values: CDR1 DFQATT, CDR2 SNEGSKA (reference sequence). The ends were cut back, 5 bases at V and 7 bases at J, with 24 bases in the middle. CDR3 bases: TGCAGTGCTCCTTCTTCGGCACCCGGCTCGAGGGAGCAGTACTTC. Its protein product is CSAPSSAPGSREQYF.

This clonotype was observed at least ten times. The gene calls are TRBV20-1 and TRBJ2-5, with D possibly TRBD1 on 6 matching bases. Trimming shortened V by 4 bases and J by 2 bases, and 11 bases separated the two germline ends. The CDR3 runs to 13 residues. Germline values: CDR1 DFQATT, CDR2 SNEGSKA (reference sequence). The CDR3 region is CSAKRTAQETQYF. The DNA for the CDR3 is TGCAGTGCTAAACGGACAGCTCAAGAGACCCAGTACTTC.

This chain joins TRBV4-1 and TRBJ2-5; no firm D call. The CDR3 has 15 amino acids. Germline V gene data show CDR1 as MGHRA and CDR2 as YSYEKL. Trimming stripped 1 base from V and 2 bases from J, with 11 bases between. The chain's CDR3 is CASSQGVGWQETQYF. DNA of the CDR3: TGCGCCAGCAGCCAAGGGGTCGGTTGGCAAGAGACCCAGTACTTC.

This clonotype was found many times. J is TRBJ1-1 and V is TRBV11-2, with 8 bases lining up with TRBD1. Germline values: CDR1 SGHAT, CDR2 FQNNGV. V was pared by 7 bases and J by 1 base, with 5 bases of the junction left unmatched. This CDR3 has 14 residues. This CDR3 reads CASTPGQANTEAFF. DNA for the CDR3: TGTGCCAGCACCCCGGGACAGGCGAACACTGAAGCTTTCTTT.

This clonotype has more than one count but fewer than ten. The rearrangement uses TRBV19 and TRBJ2-2, with TRBD1 identical over 7 bases. The CDR3 is 13 residues long. CDR1 LNHDA and CDR2 SQIVND come from the germline V gene (reference sequence). V trimming: 7 bases; J trimming: 7 bases; junction bases outside the gene matches: 6. CDR3 coding DNA: TGTGCCAGTAACATACAGGGGAGCGGGGAGCTGTTTTTT. It codes for CASNIQGSGELFF. Filled out from reference TRBV19 and TRBJ2-2, the complete variable domain reads DGGITQSPKYLFRKEGQNVTLSCEQNLNHDAMYWYRQDPGQGLRLIYYSQIVNDFQKGDIAEGYSVSREKKESFPLTVTSAQKNPTAFYLCASNIQGSGELFFGEGSRLTVL.

V gene TRBV3-1 combines with J gene TRBJ2-4; D unresolved. V shed 4 bases and J shed 4 bases, with 5 bases lying between them. The V gene's germline CDR1 is LGHDT and CDR2 YNNKEL (reference sequence). The CDR3 runs 12 residues. CDR3 in amino acids: CASSLRKNIQYF. The CDR3, as DNA: TGTGCCAGCAGCCTCCGGAAAAACATTCAGTACTTC.

V gene TRBV6-1 combines with J gene TRBJ2-1; 8 bases map to TRBD2. CDR3 length: 14 amino acids. In germline, CDR1 is MNHNS, CDR2 SASEGT. V was pared by 6 bases and J by 6 bases, with 7 bases of the junction left unmatched. DNA for the CDR3: TGTGCCAGCAGAGCACCGGGACTAGTCAATGAGCAGTTCTTC. Translating gives CASRAPGLVNEQFF.

This clonotype was seen more than once but under ten times. The J gene is TRBJ2-1, the V gene TRBV4-3, with 9 bases lining up with TRBD1. In germline, CDR1 is LGHNA, CDR2 YSLEER. The V and J ends lost 2 bases and 8 bases, in that order; junction bases with no gene match: 10. CDR3 size: 16 residues. The CDR3 region is CASSQRRDRAVYEQFF. Written as DNA, the CDR3 is TGCGCCAGCAGCCAACGCCGGGACAGGGCCGTCTATGAGCAGTTCTTC.

Only a few counts were recorded for this clonotype. The rearrangement joins TRBV20-1 to TRBJ2-7; D possibly corresponds to TRBD1 (6 bases). The CDR3 covers 11 residues. V dropped 8 bases and J dropped 2 bases, with 10 bases sitting between them. Germline V gene lookup returns CDR1 DFQATT and CDR2 SNEGSKA (reference sequence). The CDR3 DNA follows: TGCAGTTTCGGACAGACCTACGAGCAGTACTTC. Amino acid sequence: CSFGQTYEQYF.

Concerning this clonotype: One junction end disagrees with the germline gene, perhaps due to a read error. CDR3: CASSPLLLRSEQFF. In DNA form, the CDR3 reads TGTGCTAGCAGCCCTTTACTCCTAAGGTCTGAGCAGTTCTTC. The chain links TRBV7-7 to TRBJ2-1, with unresolved D. Germline-derived CDR1 and CDR2 are SSHAT and FNYEAQ (reference sequence). The CDR3 is made up of 14 amino acids.

The chain employs TRBV7-3 and TRBJ2-7; 7 bases fit TRBD2. The CDR3 sequence is 13 residues long. Germline loops: CDR1 SGHTA, CDR2 FQGTGA. V shed 6 bases and J 6 bases; nucleotides not matched to a gene: 8. The CDR3 reads CASRSGTAGEQYF. The CDR3 DNA is TGTGCCAGCAGGAGCGGGACTGCGGGCGAGCAGTACTTC.

A few counts support this clonotype. The chain carries TRBV4-1 and TRBJ2-5; 13 bases fit TRBD2. Germline V CDR1 and CDR2: MGHRA, YSYEKL. This CDR3 is 17 amino acids long. The trim removed 4 bases at V and 3 bases at J, leaving 8 bases unmatched. The CDR3 reads CASSPSTGTSGEETQYF. Here the CDR3 DNA reads TGCGCCAGCAGCCCCTCGACGGGGACTAGCGGGGAAGAGACCCAGTACTTC.

The genes are TRBV19 and TRBJ2-7, with D perhaps given as TRBD1 or TRBD2 (5 bases each). V lost 5 bases and J lost 6, with 17 bases in between. There are 14 residues in the CDR3. Per the germline V gene, CDR1 is LNHDA and CDR2 is SQIVND (reference sequence). CDR3 coding DNA: TGTGCCAGTAGTCCCCGAGGGGAGACCTCCGAGCAGTACTTC. Translation: CASSPRGETSEQYF.

As regards this clonotype: The junction departs from the called germline gene at one end, perhaps through a read error. The chain's CDR3 is CDSSPMGGRDYEQYF. The DNA of the CDR3 is TGTGACAGTAGCCCCATGGGGGGTAGAGACTACGAGCAGTACTTC. The chain joins TRBV19 to TRBJ2-7; a weak D match, TRBD2 (6 bases). This CDR3 has 15 residues. Germline-derived CDR1 and CDR2 are LNHDA and SQIVND (reference sequence).

This clonotype was seen at least ten times. The V call is TRBV7-2, the J call TRBJ2-7; 10 bases are shared with TRBD2. The CDR3 extends over 15 amino acids. CDR1 SGHTA and CDR2 FQGNSA come from the germline V gene. V trimming: 5 bases; J trimming: 4 bases; junction bases outside the gene matches: 8. Here the CDR3 reads CASSLTSGRQYEQYF. The CDR3 DNA is TGTGCCAGCAGCCTGACTAGCGGGCGTCAATACGAGCAGTACTTC.